Listed here is a single TCR beta chain. Its antigen is unidentified. The CDR3 spans 14 residues. The V gene lost 5 bases and the J gene lost 1 base, with 9 bases spanning the gap. Germline lookup yields CDR1 SGHTA and CDR2 FQGNSA. These data originate in a study of cytomegalovirus exposure and HLA in healthy donors. Study outcomes and limitations: The authors later found most CMV-associated TCR beta chains appeared HLA-restricted. A later analysis reportedly identified an Asian-associated ancestry cluster as carrying fewer N-insertions than the approximately 670-donor mean. Analyses of presence/absence relied on an assumption of roughly uniform sequencing depth across donors.

The PCR employed 60 Vbeta primers together with 13 Jbeta primers. In the source study's methods: The authors later counted 70 million to 85 million unique TCR beta chains, approximately 12 million of them shared. TCRdb's copy holds only in-frame clones and misses some; the assay was immunoSEQ multiplex PCR. From that table come the V and J calls and clone size; the DNA was used to work out D and trimming. The sample consists of 85,000 to 100,000 clones, roughly 80% of them appearing once. The sequenced sample consisted of PBMCs. The chain combines TRBV7-2 with TRBJ1-3; possibly TRBD1 for D (6 bases). The receptor's source is a man in his sixties in good health and CMV-seropositive. CDR3 protein: CASSKGGSGNTIYF. The CDR3 DNA is TGTGCCAGCAGCAAAGGGGGTTCTGGAAACACCATATATTTT.